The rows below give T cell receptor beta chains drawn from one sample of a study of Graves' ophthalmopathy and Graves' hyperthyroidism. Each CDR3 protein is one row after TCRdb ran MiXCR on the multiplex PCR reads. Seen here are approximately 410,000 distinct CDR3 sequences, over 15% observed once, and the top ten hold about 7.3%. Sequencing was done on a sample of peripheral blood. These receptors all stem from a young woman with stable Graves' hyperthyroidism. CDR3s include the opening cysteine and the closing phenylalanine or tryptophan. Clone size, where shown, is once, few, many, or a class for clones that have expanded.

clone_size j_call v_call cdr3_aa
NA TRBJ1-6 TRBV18 CASSLQGQGSSPLHF
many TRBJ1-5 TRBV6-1 CASSVSGSNQPQHF
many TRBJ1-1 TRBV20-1 CSASPDGDTEAFF
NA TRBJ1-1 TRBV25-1 CASSARWQGPPRAFF
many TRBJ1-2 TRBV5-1 CASSLVGGYGYTF
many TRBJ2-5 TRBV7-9 CASSLGTGIQETQYF
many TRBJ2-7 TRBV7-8 CASSLAPPRGDEQYF
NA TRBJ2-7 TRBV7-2 CASSPGGPTYEQYF
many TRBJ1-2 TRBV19 CASSMFGGRGYGYTF
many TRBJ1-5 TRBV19 CASSTTGFSQPQHF
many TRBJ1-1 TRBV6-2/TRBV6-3 CASTPTDIYTEAFF
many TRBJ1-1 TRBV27 CATATGKMNTEAFF
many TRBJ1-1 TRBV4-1 CASSQDRRGGTEAFF
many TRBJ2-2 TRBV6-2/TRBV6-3 CASSDLERVTGELFF
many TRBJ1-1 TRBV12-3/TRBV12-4 CASSFQGKNTEAFF
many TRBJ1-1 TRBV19 CASSIGERIRAAEAFF
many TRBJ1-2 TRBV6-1 CASKERAGDYGYTF
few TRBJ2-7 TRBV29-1 CSVATGQGGSEQYF
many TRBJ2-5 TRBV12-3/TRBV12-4 CASSLASGFTLQETQYF
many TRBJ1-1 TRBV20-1 CSASRNTEAFF
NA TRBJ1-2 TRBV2 CASSEARGPHGYTF
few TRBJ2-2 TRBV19 CASSPGQWARGPTSAGELFF
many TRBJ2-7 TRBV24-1 CATGTSGGTQQYF
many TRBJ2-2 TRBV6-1 CASFRDGDTGELFF
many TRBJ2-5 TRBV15 CATSRRDRLQETQYF
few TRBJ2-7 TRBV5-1 CASSLRPEGTGNYEQYF
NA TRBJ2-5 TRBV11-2 CASSLDLRGNQETQYF
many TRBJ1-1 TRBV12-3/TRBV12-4 CASRTGTLNTEAFF
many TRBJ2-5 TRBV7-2 CASSLARRTWEVETQYF
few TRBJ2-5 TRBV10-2 CASSENSGGARGKETQYF
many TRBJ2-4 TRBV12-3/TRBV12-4 CASSTPGVSAKNIQYF
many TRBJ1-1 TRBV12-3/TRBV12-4 CASSPLTGTENTEAFF
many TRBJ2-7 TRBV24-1 CATSDPRQAYEQYF
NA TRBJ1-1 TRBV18 CASSPRRWDRGPNTEAFF
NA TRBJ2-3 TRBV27 CASSFGLAGPTDTQYF
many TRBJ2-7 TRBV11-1 CASSLDMKSYEQYF
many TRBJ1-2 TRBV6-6 CASSPDRAGSYTF
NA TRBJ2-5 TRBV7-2 CASSLSLGKTETQYF
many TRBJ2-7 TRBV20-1 CSALRQAYEQYF
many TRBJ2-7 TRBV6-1 CASRVAYEQYF
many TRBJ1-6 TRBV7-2 CASSLGGNYNSPLHF
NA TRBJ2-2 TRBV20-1 CSATKSGGATGELFF
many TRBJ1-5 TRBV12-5 CASANSNQPQHF
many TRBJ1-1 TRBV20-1 CSAPRQGAPTEAFF
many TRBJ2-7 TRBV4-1 CASSQGRGTYEQYF
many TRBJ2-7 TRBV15 CATSRENRAPSDEQYF
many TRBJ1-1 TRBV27 CASSLSGTIQGYTEAFF
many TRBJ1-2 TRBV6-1 CANLQDPPFYGYTF
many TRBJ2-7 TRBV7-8 CASSGRQVFYEQYF
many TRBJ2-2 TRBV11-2 CASSLVRTSRTGELFF
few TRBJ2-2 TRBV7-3 CASSPRGGQNTGELFF
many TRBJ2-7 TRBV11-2 CASSLGRGRTYEQYF
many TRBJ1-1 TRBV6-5 CASSYSGGEAEAFF